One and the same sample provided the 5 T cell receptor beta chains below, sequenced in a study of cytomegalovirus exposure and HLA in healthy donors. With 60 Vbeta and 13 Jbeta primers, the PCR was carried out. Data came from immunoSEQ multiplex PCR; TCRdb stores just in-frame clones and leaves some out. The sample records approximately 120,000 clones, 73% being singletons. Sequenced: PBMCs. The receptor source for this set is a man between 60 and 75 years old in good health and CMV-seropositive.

The CDR3 DNA follows: TGTGCCATCGGGGCCGGGACAGCACAAGAGACCCAGTACTTC. It specifies CAIGAGTAQETQYF. The chain has TRBV10-3 and TRBJ2-5, with 7 bases aligning to TRBD1. CDR3 length equals 14 residues. The V gene's germline CDR1 is ENHRY and CDR2 SYGVKD. After removal of 8 bases from V and 2 bases from J, the junction contained 8 bases not matched to a gene.

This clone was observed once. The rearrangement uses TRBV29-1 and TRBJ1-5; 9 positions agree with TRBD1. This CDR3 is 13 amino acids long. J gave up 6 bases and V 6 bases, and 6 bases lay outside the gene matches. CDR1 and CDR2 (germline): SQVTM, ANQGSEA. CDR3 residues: CSVQQGAGQPQHF. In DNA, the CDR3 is TGCAGCGTCCAACAGGGGGCTGGTCAGCCCCAGCATTTT.

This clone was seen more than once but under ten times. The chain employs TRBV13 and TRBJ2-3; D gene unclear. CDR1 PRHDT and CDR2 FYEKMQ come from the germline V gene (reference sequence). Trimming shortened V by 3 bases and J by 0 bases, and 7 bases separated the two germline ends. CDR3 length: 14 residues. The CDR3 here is CASSFSLSTDTQYF. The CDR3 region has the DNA TGTGCCAGCAGCTTTTCACTTAGCACAGATACGCAGTATTTT.

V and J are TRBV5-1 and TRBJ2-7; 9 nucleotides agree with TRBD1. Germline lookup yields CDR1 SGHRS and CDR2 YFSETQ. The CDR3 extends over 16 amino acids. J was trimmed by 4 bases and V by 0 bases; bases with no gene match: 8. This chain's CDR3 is CASSLGTGTGIYEQYF. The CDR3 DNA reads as TGCGCCAGCAGCTTGGGGACCGGGACAGGGATTTACGAGCAGTACTTC.

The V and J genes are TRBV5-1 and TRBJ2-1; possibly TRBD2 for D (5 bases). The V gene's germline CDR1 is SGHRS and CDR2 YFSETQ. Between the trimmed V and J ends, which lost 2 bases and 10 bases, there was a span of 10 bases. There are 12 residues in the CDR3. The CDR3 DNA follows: TGCGCCAGCAGCTTTGCACTAGAAGAGCAGTTCTTC. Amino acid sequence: CASSFALEEQFF.